This TCR beta chain was retrieved from a study of OX40 agonist ivuxolimab in advanced cancers. CDR3 length equals 18 residues. CDR1 and CDR2 from the germline V gene are MNHEY and SMNVEV (reference sequence). V lost 3 bases, J lost 5 bases, and 16 bases stayed unmatched. Profiled with immunoSEQ multiplex PCR; TCRdb holds only in-frame clones, not every one. The repertoire holds more than 100,000 clones, with around 93% as singletons. The rearrangement joins TRBV27 to TRBJ2-3; TRBD2 matches at 8 bases. This TCR derives from an adult with an advanced solid tumor such as melanoma, head and neck, liver or kidney cancer. The starting material was CD4+ or CD8+ T cells sorted from blood, obtained in a trial of the OX40 agonist ivuxolimab. CDR3 region: CASSFFPGTSPGRDTQYF. CDR3 DNA: TGTGCCAGCAGTTTCTTCCCCGGGACTAGTCCCGGGCGAGATACGCAGTATTTT.